The entry below gives a single TCR beta chain sequence along with its context. What it binds is not known. This record comes from a study of CD4 T cells in relation to SARS-CoV-2 and coronaviruses. Study information: Negative control cultures got HIV-1 Nef peptides or no peptide.

The repertoire was sequenced with immunoSEQ multiplex PCR; TCRdb's copy has only in-frame clones and lacks some. The repertoire holds about 22,000 clones, 77% seen once, with about 16% in the top ten. The study's findings and limits: Pre-pandemic and post-infection samples never came from the same donor.

The unexposed donors gave CD4+ T cells in about 2010-2019, prior to COVID-19. CD4+ T cells were isolated from the cells after roughly 11 days of culture. The sequenced sample consisted of CD4+ T cells from PBMCs, cultured in vitro. This receptor was identified in a human donor in good health.

CDR3 in amino acids: CSASPPTSGRETQYF. CDR3 nucleotide sequence: TGCAGTGCTAGTCCTCCGACTAGCGGGAGGGAGACCCAGTACTTC. This sequence joins TRBV20-1 and TRBJ2-5; 13 bases agree with TRBD2. J lost 5 bases, V lost 3 bases, and 6 bases had no gene match. This CDR3 is built from 15 residues. From germline, CDR1 is DFQATT and CDR2 SNEGSKA (reference sequence).